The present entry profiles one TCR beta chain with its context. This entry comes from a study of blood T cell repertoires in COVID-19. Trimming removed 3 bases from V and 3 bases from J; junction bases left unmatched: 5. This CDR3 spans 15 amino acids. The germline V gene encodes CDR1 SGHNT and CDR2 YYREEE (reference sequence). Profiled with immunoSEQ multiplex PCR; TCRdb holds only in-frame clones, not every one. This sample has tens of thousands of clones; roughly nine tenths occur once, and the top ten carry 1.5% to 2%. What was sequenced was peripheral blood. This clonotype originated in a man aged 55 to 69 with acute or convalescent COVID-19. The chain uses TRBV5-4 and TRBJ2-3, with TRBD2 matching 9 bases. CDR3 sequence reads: CASSSSGGTTDTQYF. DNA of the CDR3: TGTGCCAGCAGCTCGAGCGGGGGGACGACAGATACGCAGTATTTT.